The rows below give T cell receptor beta chains drawn from one sample of a study of T cells in Graves' hyperthyroidism and ophthalmopathy. TCRdb re-derived calls from the multiplex PCR reads in MiXCR, one entry per CDR3 protein. Of 450,000 to 500,000 distinct CDR3 sequences in the sample, roughly 22% were seen once. Sequencing was performed on blood. Receptor source: a woman in her 70s with Graves' ophthalmopathy. Both conserved end residues are part of each CDR3. D genes are given only for firm matches. Clone size is not always given. Where it is, it says once, few, many or a class for expanded clones.

V,length,size,J,D,DNA,CDR3
TRBV7-2,14,.,TRBJ1-2,TRBD1,TGTGCCAGCAGCTGGACAGGGGACAACTATGGCTACACCTTC,CASSWTGDNYGYTF
TRBV6-1,14,many,TRBJ1-1,.,TGTGCCAGCAGTTACCGCCCCACGTCCACTGAAGCTTTCTTT,CASSYRPTSTEAFF
TRBV12-3/TRBV12-4,17,.,TRBJ2-2,TRBD1,TGTGCCAGCAGTTTATGGGACAGGCCAGGGACGGCCGGGGAGCTGTTTTTT,CASSLWDRPGTAGELFF
TRBV6-2/TRBV6-3,16,few,TRBJ2-7,TRBD2,TGTGCCAGCAGCCCCTGGACTAGCGGCTCTTCCTACGAGCAGTACTTC,CASSPWTSGSSYEQYF
TRBV14,18,.,TRBJ2-3,TRBD2,TGTGCCAGCAGCCAAGATCTGGGACTAGCGGGACGTACAGATACGCAGTATTTT,CASSQDLGLAGRTDTQYF
TRBV20-1,12,few,TRBJ1-5,.,TGCAGTGCTACAACAGGTTCTCAGCCCCAGCATTTT,CSATTGSQPQHF
TRBV12-3/TRBV12-4,13,.,TRBJ1-3,.,TGTGCCAGCAGTTTCAGGGGTGCGAACACCATATATTTT,CASSFRGANTIYF
TRBV25-1,14,.,TRBJ2-7,.,TGTGCCAGCAGCCTCAGGGAGTACCTCTACGAGCAGTACTTC,CASSLREYLYEQYF
TRBV11-2,16,many,TRBJ1-1,.,TGTGCCAGCAGTTCTGAGCGAGGGACTGGGAACACTGAAGCTTTCTTT,CASSSERGTGNTEAFF
TRBV7-3,15,few,TRBJ2-2,.,TGTGCCAGCAGCTTAAGCCTAGGAAACACCGGGGAGCTGTTTTTT,CASSLSLGNTGELFF
TRBV20-1,17,few,TRBJ2-1,TRBD2,TGCAGTGCCATAGGACTAGCGGGAGTATTTTCCTACAATGAGCAGTTCTTC,CSAIGLAGVFSYNEQFF
TRBV6-1,15,once,TRBJ1-2,TRBD1,TGTGCCATCAGGAAGGTTGGGACAGGGCTCTATGGCTACACCTTC,CAIRKVGTGLYGYTF
TRBV5-5,19,few,TRBJ2-1,.,TGTGCCAGCAGCTTGGGGGGATTCAGGCAGGCGAGCTCCTACAATGAGCAGTTCTTC,CASSLGGFRQASSYNEQFF
TRBV19,14,.,TRBJ2-3,.,TGTGCCAGTAGTATGGACTACATCACAGATACGCAGTATTTT,CASSMDYITDTQYF
TRBV5-1,17,.,TRBJ2-5,.,TGCGCCAGCAGCTTGAGTCTAGCATCTCAGAGTAGGGGGGACCAGTACTTC,CASSLSLASQSRGDQYF